This is a list of T cell receptor beta chains from one sample in a study of CD8 T cells in ankylosing spondylitis. In TCRdb, the 5' RACE reads were re-called with MiXCR into one record per CDR3 protein. The data contain 200,000 to 300,000 distinct CDR3 sequences, over 8.5% of them singletons. What was sequenced was blood, either unsorted or a sorted T cell fraction (not recorded which). The receptors shown here come from a male donor with ankylosing spondylitis or in good health (not recorded which). Both conserved end residues are part of each CDR3. Each record gives: J gene, clone size, V gene, D gene, CDR3 protein, CDR3 DNA. The D gene is left open where the match is weak. For some rows the clone size is stated as once, few or many, or as a class when expanded; others skip it.

j_gene: TRBJ2-5
abundance: NA
v_gene: TRBV20-1
d_gene: TRBD1
CDR3aa: CSARDLGTGWETQYF
CDR3nt: TGCAGTGCTAGAGATCTGGGGACAGGGTGGGAGACCCAGTACTTC

j_gene: TRBJ1-4
abundance: NA
v_gene: TRBV7-9
d_gene: TRBD1
CDR3aa: CASSLAQGGEKLFF
CDR3nt: TGTGCCAGCAGCTTAGCACAGGGGGGTGAAAAACTGTTTTTT

j_gene: TRBJ2-5
abundance: many
v_gene: TRBV20-1
d_gene: TRBD2
CDR3aa: CSARVYSGGIEETQYF
CDR3nt: TGCAGTGCTAGGGTCTATAGCGGGGGGATCGAAGAGACCCAGTACTTC

j_gene: TRBJ2-1
abundance: many
v_gene: TRBV12-3/TRBV12-4
d_gene: NA
CDR3aa: CASSTDNREQFF
CDR3nt: TGTGCCAGCAGCACGGACAATCGCGAGCAGTTCTTC

j_gene: TRBJ1-6
abundance: NA
v_gene: TRBV19
d_gene: NA
CDR3aa: CASSIVGQNNSPLHF
CDR3nt: TGTGCCAGTAGTATAGTGGGCCAAAATAATTCACCCCTCCACTTT

j_gene: TRBJ1-2
abundance: many
v_gene: TRBV5-1
d_gene: NA
CDR3aa: CASSLTADGYTF
CDR3nt: TGCGCCAGCAGCCTCACAGCTGATGGCTACACCTTC

j_gene: TRBJ2-5
abundance: many
v_gene: TRBV12-3/TRBV12-4
d_gene: TRBD1
CDR3aa: CASSFAGGRETQYF
CDR3nt: TGTGCCAGCAGTTTCGCAGGGGGACGAGAGACCCAGTACTTC

j_gene: TRBJ1-2
abundance: many
v_gene: TRBV20-1
d_gene: NA
CDR3aa: CSARDRGTPYGYTF
CDR3nt: TGCAGTGCTAGAGATAGAGGGACGCCCTATGGCTACACCTTC

j_gene: TRBJ2-7
abundance: many
v_gene: TRBV12-3/TRBV12-4
d_gene: NA
CDR3aa: CASSFSGEQYF
CDR3nt: TGTGCCAGCAGTTTTAGCGGCGAGCAGTACTTC

j_gene: TRBJ2-7
abundance: many
v_gene: TRBV4-3
d_gene: TRBD1
CDR3aa: CASSQGLMTGHEQYF
CDR3nt: TGCGCCAGCAGCCAGGGTTTAATGACAGGGCACGAGCAGTACTTC

j_gene: TRBJ2-3
abundance: many
v_gene: TRBV30
d_gene: TRBD2
CDR3aa: CAWASGGTPGDTQYF
CDR3nt: TGTGCCTGGGCTAGCGGGGGGACGCCTGGAGATACGCAGTATTTT

j_gene: TRBJ2-7
abundance: few
v_gene: TRBV7-2
d_gene: NA
CDR3aa: CASSLDEYEQYF
CDR3nt: TGTGCCAGCAGCTTAGACGAGTACGAGCAGTACTTC

j_gene: TRBJ2-5
abundance: NA
v_gene: TRBV12-3/TRBV12-4
d_gene: NA
CDR3aa: CASSLARAAGETQYF
CDR3nt: TGTGCCAGCAGTTTAGCTAGGGCGGCTGGAGAGACCCAGTACTTC

j_gene: TRBJ1-6
abundance: many
v_gene: TRBV5-1
d_gene: TRBD1
CDR3aa: CASSKDLTGNNSPLHF
CDR3nt: TGCGCCAGCAGCAAGGATCTGACAGGGAATAATTCACCCCTCCACTTT

j_gene: TRBJ2-7
abundance: once
v_gene: TRBV7-9
d_gene: NA
CDR3aa: CACAISDISSYEQYF
CDR3nt: TGTGCCTGCGCAATCTCGGACATCAGCTCCTACGAGCAGTACTTC

j_gene: TRBJ1-2
abundance: many
v_gene: TRBV20-1
d_gene: NA
CDR3aa: CSANRKGKF
CDR3nt: TGCAGTGCAAACCGAAAGGGAAAATTC

j_gene: TRBJ1-2
abundance: many
v_gene: TRBV7-9
d_gene: NA
CDR3aa: CASSTTGMGANYGYTF
CDR3nt: TGTGCCAGCAGCACTACAGGGATGGGGGCTAACTATGGCTACACCTTC

j_gene: TRBJ1-2
abundance: many
v_gene: TRBV20-1
d_gene: TRBD1
CDR3aa: CSARDRGASRAGYTF
CDR3nt: TGCAGTGCCAGGGACAGGGGGGCCTCAAGGGCTGGCTACACCTTC

j_gene: TRBJ2-7
abundance: many
v_gene: TRBV5-1
d_gene: TRBD2
CDR3aa: CASSLNRLAGTEQYF
CDR3nt: TGCGCCAGCAGCTTGAACCGACTAGCGGGAACCGAGCAGTACTTC

j_gene: TRBJ1-2
abundance: many
v_gene: TRBV5-1
d_gene: NA
CDR3aa: CASSLRGERDGYTF
CDR3nt: TGCGCCAGCAGCTTGAGGGGGGAGCGCGACGGCTACACCTTC

j_gene: TRBJ2-1
abundance: many
v_gene: TRBV5-1
d_gene: NA
CDR3aa: CASSQTSSGDEQFF
CDR3nt: TGCGCCAGCAGCCAGACTAGTTCCGGCGATGAGCAGTTCTTC

j_gene: TRBJ2-3
abundance: many
v_gene: TRBV3-1
d_gene: TRBD2
CDR3aa: CASRPSGGADTQYF
CDR3nt: TGTGCCAGCAGACCTAGCGGGGGGGCAGATACGCAGTATTTT

j_gene: TRBJ2-7
abundance: many
v_gene: TRBV12-3/TRBV12-4
d_gene: NA
CDR3aa: CASSKGLYEQYF
CDR3nt: TGTGCCAGCAGCAAGGGACTCTACGAGCAGTACTTC

j_gene: TRBJ2-6
abundance: NA
v_gene: TRBV7-2
d_gene: NA
CDR3aa: CATARGVNSGANVLTF
CDR3nt: TGTGCCACCGCGAGGGGGGTGAACTCTGGGGCCAACGTCCTGACTTTC

j_gene: TRBJ2-6
abundance: many
v_gene: TRBV18
d_gene: NA
CDR3aa: CASSPPAAYVLTF
CDR3nt: TGTGCCAGCTCACCACCGGCGGCCTACGTCCTGACTTTC

j_gene: TRBJ2-3
abundance: many
v_gene: TRBV7-2
d_gene: NA
CDR3aa: CASSLVPSTDTQYF
CDR3nt: TGTGCCAGCAGCTTAGTGCCTAGCACAGATACGCAGTATTTT

j_gene: TRBJ2-7
abundance: NA
v_gene: TRBV7-2
d_gene: TRBD2
CDR3aa: CASSLEAGGVEQYF
CDR3nt: TGTGCCAGCAGCTTAGAAGCGGGAGGGGTTGAGCAGTACTTC

j_gene: TRBJ2-7
abundance: NA
v_gene: TRBV4-2
d_gene: NA
CDR3aa: CASSQDRGNEQYF
CDR3nt: TGTGCCAGCAGCCAAGATCGGGGTAACGAGCAGTACTTC

j_gene: TRBJ2-2
abundance: many
v_gene: TRBV7-3
d_gene: NA
CDR3aa: CASSFAPNTGELFF
CDR3nt: TGTGCCAGCAGCTTTGCGCCGAACACCGGGGAGCTGTTTTTT

j_gene: TRBJ2-1
abundance: many
v_gene: TRBV3-1
d_gene: TRBD2
CDR3aa: CASSHSGRPGNEQFF
CDR3nt: TGTGCCAGCAGTCATAGCGGGAGGCCTGGGAATGAGCAGTTCTTC

j_gene: TRBJ1-2
abundance: NA
v_gene: TRBV19
d_gene: TRBD1
CDR3aa: CASTTGVGGYGYTF
CDR3nt: TGTGCCAGTACTACAGGGGTCGGGGGCTATGGCTACACCTTC

j_gene: TRBJ2-1
abundance: many
v_gene: TRBV5-1
d_gene: NA
CDR3aa: CASSEGLGGKGLNEQFF
CDR3nt: TGCGCCAGCAGCGAGGGGTTGGGCGGAAAAGGCTTGAATGAGCAGTTCTTC

j_gene: TRBJ2-3
abundance: many
v_gene: TRBV5-1
d_gene: NA
CDR3aa: CASTSASDTQYF
CDR3nt: TGCGCCAGCACCTCAGCCTCAGATACGCAGTATTTT

j_gene: TRBJ1-3
abundance: many
v_gene: TRBV6-1
d_gene: NA
CDR3aa: CATTDRILSGNTIYF
CDR3nt: TGTGCCACCACCGATAGGATACTCTCTGGAAACACCATATATTTT

j_gene: TRBJ1-2
abundance: many
v_gene: TRBV7-7
d_gene: NA
CDR3aa: CASSFLRLEINYGYTF
CDR3nt: TGTGCTAGCAGCTTTCTCCGACTCGAAATTAACTATGGCTACACCTTC

j_gene: TRBJ1-1
abundance: many
v_gene: TRBV10-3
d_gene: NA
CDR3aa: CAISEERGRERTEAFF
CDR3nt: TGTGCCATCAGTGAAGAGAGGGGACGGGAGAGGACTGAAGCTTTCTTT

j_gene: TRBJ1-4
abundance: many
v_gene: TRBV6-5
d_gene: TRBD1
CDR3aa: CASSYTYRGATNEKLFF
CDR3nt: TGTGCCAGCAGTTACACGTACAGGGGCGCAACTAATGAAAAACTGTTTTTT

j_gene: TRBJ2-1
abundance: NA
v_gene: TRBV19
d_gene: TRBD1
CDR3aa: CASSIPGQGEQFF
CDR3nt: TGTGCCAGTAGTATCCCCGGACAGGGCGAGCAGTTCTTC

j_gene: TRBJ1-4
abundance: many
v_gene: TRBV10-2
d_gene: TRBD1
CDR3aa: CASRPGTGGGEKLFF
CDR3nt: TGCGCCAGCAGACCCGGGACAGGCGGGGGTGAAAAACTGTTTTTT

j_gene: TRBJ2-5
abundance: many
v_gene: TRBV4-2
d_gene: TRBD1
CDR3aa: CASSQEWAGGQETQYF
CDR3nt: TGTGCCAGCAGCCAAGAATGGGCAGGGGGACAAGAGACCCAGTACTTC

j_gene: TRBJ2-1
abundance: many
v_gene: TRBV10-3
d_gene: NA
CDR3aa: CAISTRNEQFF
CDR3nt: TGTGCCATCAGCACGAGGAATGAGCAGTTCTTC

j_gene: TRBJ1-3
abundance: many
v_gene: TRBV7-9
d_gene: NA
CDR3aa: CASSLGGGNTIYF
CDR3nt: TGTGCCAGCAGCCTTGGGGGGGGAAACACCATATATTTT

j_gene: TRBJ2-4
abundance: many
v_gene: TRBV20-1
d_gene: NA
CDR3aa: CSARVEGNGIQYF
CDR3nt: TGCAGTGCTAGAGTGGAAGGCAACGGCATTCAGTACTTC

j_gene: TRBJ1-1
abundance: many
v_gene: TRBV29-1
d_gene: NA
CDR3aa: CSVMDLPTEAFF
CDR3nt: TGCAGCGTGATGGACCTTCCCACTGAAGCTTTCTTT

j_gene: TRBJ1-3
abundance: many
v_gene: TRBV5-1
d_gene: NA
CDR3aa: CASSLLVGNTIYF
CDR3nt: TGCGCCAGCAGCTTGTTAGTTGGAAACACCATATATTTT

j_gene: TRBJ1-2
abundance: many
v_gene: TRBV7-9
d_gene: TRBD1
CDR3aa: CASSFLGQDDYGYTF
CDR3nt: TGTGCCAGCAGCTTCTTGGGACAGGATGACTATGGCTACACCTTC

j_gene: TRBJ1-1
abundance: many
v_gene: TRBV29-1
d_gene: TRBD1
CDR3aa: CSVDRGSQAFF
CDR3nt: TGCAGCGTTGACAGGGGGTCACAAGCTTTCTTT

j_gene: TRBJ2-3
abundance: many
v_gene: TRBV7-6
d_gene: NA
CDR3aa: CASSSIRTDTQYF
CDR3nt: TGTGCCAGCAGCTCGATACGCACAGATACGCAGTATTTT

j_gene: TRBJ2-7
abundance: many
v_gene: TRBV5-1
d_gene: TRBD1
CDR3aa: CASSFHLGGPYEQYF
CDR3nt: TGCGCCAGCAGCTTCCATTTAGGGGGCCCGTACGAGCAGTACTTC

j_gene: TRBJ1-5
abundance: NA
v_gene: TRBV19
d_gene: TRBD1
CDR3aa: CASSAGQAGNQPQHF
CDR3nt: TGTGCCAGTAGTGCGGGACAGGCGGGCAATCAGCCCCAGCATTTT

j_gene: TRBJ1-1
abundance: NA
v_gene: TRBV3-1
d_gene: TRBD1
CDR3aa: CATSQDANRGRLMNTEAFF
CDR3nt: TGTGCCACCTCCCAAGATGCGAACAGGGGGCGTCTCATGAACACTGAAGCTTTCTTT

j_gene: TRBJ2-1
abundance: NA
v_gene: TRBV6-2/TRBV6-3
d_gene: NA
CDR3aa: CASSTRRDCYYNEQFF
CDR3nt: TGTGCCAGCAGTACACGGAGGGACTGCTACTACAATGAGCAGTTCTTC

j_gene: TRBJ2-7
abundance: NA
v_gene: TRBV11-2
d_gene: NA
CDR3aa: CASSLVRGTYEQYF
CDR3nt: TGTGCCAGCAGCTTAGTGAGGGGGACCTACGAGCAGTACTTC